Listed below are T cell receptor beta chains from one sample, sequenced in a study of CD8 T cells in Susac syndrome. TCRdb processed the immunoSEQ multiplex PCR reads anew with MiXCR; each CDR3 protein has one entry. The data show about 300,000 distinct CDR3 sequences, roughly 94% seen once. Sequenced material: CD4+ T cells from PBMCs. These receptors came from a human donor with multiple sclerosis. Each CDR3 is given with its conserved first and last residue. D genes are given only for firm matches. Clone size is stated in some rows and not others, as once, few, many or a class when expanded.

.	TRBV7-9	TRBJ1-2	TRBD1	TGTGCCAGCAGCCCGGACAGGATGGCTGGCTACACCTTC	CASSPDRMAGYTF
.	TRBV6-5	TRBJ1-2	.	TGTGCCAGCAGGCTACATACAGGCTATGGCTACACCTTC	CASRLHTGYGYTF
.	TRBV3-1	TRBJ2-5	TRBD2	TGTGCCAGCAGCACAGCGGGGGGCAGGGAGACCCAGTACTTC	CASSTAGGRETQYF
.	TRBV7-2	TRBJ2-7	TRBD2	TGTGCCAGCAGCCGAATAACTAGCGGAACCTACGAGCAGTACTTC	CASSRITSGTYEQYF
.	TRBV6-1	TRBJ2-2	.	TGTGCCAGCAGTGAAATGACGGTCGGTACGGCAACGAGGACCGGGGAGCTGTTTTTT	CASSEMTVGTATRTGELFF
.	TRBV6-2/TRBV6-3	TRBJ2-5	.	TGTGCCAGCGGTCGGGGAGTAGAGACCCAGTACTTC	CASGRGVETQYF
.	TRBV7-9	TRBJ2-3	.	TGTGCCAGCAGCTTAGGGCTAGGAGATACGCAGTATTTT	CASSLGLGDTQYF
.	TRBV12-3/TRBV12-4	TRBJ1-2	TRBD1	TGTGCCAGCAGTTTGAGGGACAGGGACTCTGGCTACACCTTC	CASSLRDRDSGYTF
.	TRBV19	TRBJ2-2	TRBD1	TGTGCCAGTATGACAGGGGGAAGTGCCGGGGAGCTGTTTTTT	CASMTGGSAGELFF
.	TRBV7-2	TRBJ2-1	.	TGTGCCAGCAGCTTAGCGTATGAGGCCGAAGCAGCCAATGAGCAGTTCTTC	CASSLAYEAEAANEQFF
.	TRBV20-1	TRBJ1-5	.	TGCAGTGCTAGAGTAGGCGCAGGCCCCTTGATAAATCAGCCCCAGCATTTT	CSARVGAGPLINQPQHF
.	TRBV20-1	TRBJ2-7	TRBD2	TGCAGTGCTACACCCCCGGGGCTAGCGGGAGCCTACGAGCAGTACTTC	CSATPPGLAGAYEQYF
.	TRBV7-3	TRBJ1-1	.	TGTGCCAGCAGCCATACCGAGGGCACTGAAGCTTTCTTT	CASSHTEGTEAFF
.	TRBV30	TRBJ1-4	.	TGTGCCTGGACGGAACAGCGATCTAATGAAAAACTGTTTTTT	CAWTEQRSNEKLFF
.	TRBV20-1	TRBJ1-3	.	TGCAGTGCTACCCACCCCGCCGTCTCTGGAAACACCATATATTTT	CSATHPAVSGNTIYF
few	TRBV20-1	TRBJ2-7	.	TGCAGTGCTAGCGGTCAGGGCTACGACTACGAGCAGTACTTC	CSASGQGYDYEQYF
.	TRBV10-3	TRBJ2-5	TRBD2	TGTGCCATCAGTGAGTCGACGGCGGGAGGGACGGAGACCCAGTACTTC	CAISESTAGGTETQYF
.	TRBV2	TRBJ2-3	TRBD1	TGTGCCAGCAGTGGGACAGGTCTGTGGACAGATACGCAGTATTTT	CASSGTGLWTDTQYF
.	TRBV19	TRBJ2-7	TRBD1	TGTGCCAGTAGTATAGACAGGGGGTCCTACGAGCAGTACTTC	CASSIDRGSYEQYF
.	TRBV7-2	TRBJ1-2	TRBD1	TGTGCCAGCAGCTTAGCACCCGGGACAGGGGGCAGGAACTATGGCTACACCTTC	CASSLAPGTGGRNYGYTF
.	TRBV11-2	TRBJ1-5	TRBD1	TGTGCCAGCAGCTTAGGGGACAGGGGTTTCGAGCCCCAGCATTTT	CASSLGDRGFEPQHF
.	TRBV2	TRBJ2-3	.	TGTGCCAGCAGCCACTCTACGGGGTATGGCACAGATACGCAGTATTTT	CASSHSTGYGTDTQYF
.	TRBV6-1	TRBJ2-1	TRBD2	TGTGCCAGCACCAGCATTTTAGCGGGATCGGCCAATGAGCAGTTCTTC	CASTSILAGSANEQFF
.	TRBV20-1	TRBJ2-5	.	TGCAGTGGCCACAGGGAGGAGGAGACCCAGTACTTC	CSGHREEETQYF
.	TRBV11-2	TRBJ2-1	.	TGTGCCAGCAGCGAGAACCGGGGGGCGGCCTGGGAGCAGTTCTTC	CASSENRGAAWEQFF
.	TRBV9	TRBJ1-4	TRBD1	TGTGCCAGCAGCGCCGAGGGGGGGACAGGTGAAAAACTGTTTTTT	CASSAEGGTGEKLFF
.	TRBV7-9	TRBJ1-2	.	TGTGCCAGCAGCTTACCGGGGAACCGGGTTTTTACCTATGGCTACACCTTC	CASSLPGNRVFTYGYTF
.	TRBV6-5	TRBJ1-2	.	TGTGCCAGCAGTTACTCAAGTCGGGGAAATGGCTACACCTTC	CASSYSSRGNGYTF
.	TRBV29-1	TRBJ2-3	.	TGCAGCGTTCGGACAGCATCAGATACGCAGTATTTT	CSVRTASDTQYF
.	TRBV5-1	TRBJ1-5	TRBD1	TGCGCCAGCACCTTCGACAGGGGCTACAATCAGCCCCAGCATTTT	CASTFDRGYNQPQHF
.	TRBV19	TRBJ2-5	.	TGTGCCAGTAGTATCTCCGCAGGTTTGATAGAGACCCAGTACTTC	CASSISAGLIETQYF
.	TRBV14	TRBJ2-7	.	TGTGCCAGCAGCCGAGGGACACAGGCCTACGAGCAGTACTTC	CASSRGTQAYEQYF
.	TRBV5-4	TRBJ2-5	.	TGTGCCAGCAGCTTGTTTACAGTGGAAGAGACCCAGTACTTC	CASSLFTVEETQYF
few	TRBV6-1	TRBJ1-1	.	TGTGCCAGCCTCTTTCAGGCTGCTGCTGAAGCTTTCTTT	CASLFQAAAEAFF
.	TRBV23-1	TRBJ2-5	TRBD2	TGCGCCAGCAGTCAATCGAGGGCTAGCGGGAGTGTTGAGACCCAGTACTTC	CASSQSRASGSVETQYF
.	TRBV7-6	TRBJ2-6	TRBD2	TGTGCCAGCAGCCCGGGGGAGGGTGGTGGGGCCAACGTCCTGACTTTC	CASSPGEGGGANVLTF
.	TRBV12-3/TRBV12-4	TRBJ1-1	.	TGTGCCAGCAGCCCTCCATTCGGTGGAGGGAACACTGAAGCTTTCTTT	CASSPPFGGGNTEAFF
.	TRBV7-9	TRBJ2-1	.	TGTGCCAGCAGCTCCCACTCGATTGGTGAGCAGTTCTTC	CASSSHSIGEQFF
once	TRBV29-1	TRBJ2-5	.	TGCAGCGTTGGAGGGCCCCAAGAGACCCAGTACTTC	CSVGGPQETQYF
.	TRBV29-1	TRBJ2-5	.	TGCAGCGGTGGACCCGCGTACCAAGAGACCCAGTACTTC	CSGGPAYQETQYF
.	TRBV15	TRBJ1-3	.	TGTGCCACCAGCAGAGGGGGGGATTGGGGCTTCCCTGGAAACACCATATATTTT	CATSRGGDWGFPGNTIYF
.	TRBV9	TRBJ1-6	.	TGTGCCAGCAGCCCCTGGTGGGATAATTCACCCCTCCACTTT	CASSPWWDNSPLHF
.	TRBV5-1	TRBJ2-2	.	TGCGCCAGCAGCTGGAATCCTAGAGGGGAGCTGTTTTTT	CASSWNPRGELFF
.	TRBV4-3	TRBJ1-5	.	TGCGCCAGCAGCCAAGCTCAGCATCAGCCCCAGCATTTT	CASSQAQHQPQHF
.	TRBV2	TRBJ1-3	.	TGTGCCAGCAGTGAGTGGTCTGGAAACACCATATATTTT	CASSEWSGNTIYF
.	TRBV30	TRBJ1-1	TRBD1	TGTGCCTGGAGTCCGACCGGACAGGGAGCTTTCTTT	CAWSPTGQGAFF
.	TRBV6-5	TRBJ1-2	.	TGTGCCAGCAGTTTTAGACAGGCAAACTATGGCTACACCTTC	CASSFRQANYGYTF
.	TRBV12-3/TRBV12-4	TRBJ2-5	.	TGTGCCAGCAGCCATATGGGGAGGGGGAGGGCCGTTGAGACCCAGTACTTC	CASSHMGRGRAVETQYF
.	TRBV4-3	TRBJ2-1	TRBD2	TGCGCCAGCAGCGCTCGACTAGCGGGAGGAAGTCGGTACAATGAGCAGTTCTTC	CASSARLAGGSRYNEQFF
.	TRBV5-1	TRBJ2-1	TRBD1	TGCGCCAGCAGCTTGGCCCCGGGACAGGGTCGGGACAATGAGCAGTTCTTC	CASSLAPGQGRDNEQFF
once	TRBV10-3	TRBJ2-7	TRBD2	TGTGCCATCAGTTCGGGGGGAAAGAGGGTCGGCGAGCAGTACTTC	CAISSGGKRVGEQYF
.	TRBV30	TRBJ1-2	.	TGTGCCTGGAGCGTTAGAGGGACGCGTCAAGGTCGGGGCTACACCTTC	CAWSVRGTRQGRGYTF
.	TRBV12-3/TRBV12-4	TRBJ2-5	TRBD2	TGTGCCAGCAGTTTCCAGCGGGGAGAGACCCAGTACTTC	CASSFQRGETQYF